Sequencing of this TCR beta chain was carried out in a study of cytomegalovirus exposure and HLA in healthy donors. As regards this clone: The antigen remains undetermined.

J gave up 5 bases and V 7 bases, and 8 bases lay outside the gene matches. The CDR3 is 15 amino acids. The germline V gene encodes CDR1 SNHLY and CDR2 FYNNEI. The primer mix had 60 Vbeta and 13 Jbeta primers. Assay used: immunoSEQ multiplex PCR; TCRdb lists only in-frame clones, some missing. The sample holds roughly 80,000 clones, around 81% seen once. General study findings and limits: A later analysis showed HLA-associated TCR beta chains outstripping equally common others in clonal expansion.

Sequenced: PBMCs. The genes are TRBV2 and TRBJ1-5; 10 nucleotides agree with TRBD1. The sequence was obtained from a woman in her twenties or thirties in good health and CMV-seronegative. CDR3 bases: TGTGCCAGCATTAGGGACAGGGGAGGGTATCAGCCCCAGCATTTT. Amino acids: CASIRDRGGYQPQHF. Drawing the rest from reference TRBV2 and TRBJ1-5, the complete variable domain is EPEVTQTPSHQVTQMGQEVILRCVPISNHLYFYWYRQILGQKVEFLVSFYNNEISEKSEIFDDQFSVERPDGSNFTLKIRSTKLEDSAMYFCASIRDRGGYQPQHFGDGTRLSIL.